The following is a TCR beta chain sequence with its context. The antigen is undetermined. The data were obtained in a study of OX40 agonist ivuxolimab in advanced cancers. Turning to the study itself: Melanoma, hepatocellular carcinoma, head and neck or renal cell cancer occurred in dose-escalation patients. Participants, roughly 81% male, averaged around 64 years of age, ranging from about 23 to 90. Broader study findings: At 0.1 to 3.0 mg/kg and by week 6, CD4+ and CD8+ T cells in the blood had expanded clonally.

There are 12 residues in the CDR3. Germline CDR1 is MNHNS and CDR2 is SASEGT. V was cut by 3 bases and J by 5 bases, with 7 bases left in between. Libraries were prepared by immunoSEQ multiplex PCR; TCRdb keeps only in-frame clonotypes and omits some of them. The sample contains 60,000 to 75,000 clones, nearly 90% of which appear only once. The specimen comprised CD4+ or CD8+ T cells sorted from blood, sampled in a trial of the OX40 agonist ivuxolimab. This receptor was taken from an adult with an advanced solid tumor such as melanoma, head and neck, liver or kidney cancer. The V and J genes are TRBV6-1 and TRBJ1-2, with D perhaps TRBD1 (5 bases). This chain's CDR3 is CASSEGRYGYTF. CDR3 nucleotides: TGTGCCAGCAGTGAGGGACGTTATGGCTACACCTTC.